Listed below are T cell receptor beta chains from one sample, sequenced in a study of OX40 agonist ivuxolimab in advanced cancers. Profiling relied on immunoSEQ multiplex PCR, and the TCRdb table lists in-frame clones only, not all of them. This repertoire shows 55,000 to 70,000 clones, roughly nine tenths found once; its top ten account for roughly 1%. The input for sequencing was CD4+ or CD8+ T cells sorted from blood, taken in a trial of the OX40 agonist ivuxolimab. The receptors originated from an adult with an advanced solid tumor such as melanoma, head and neck, liver or kidney cancer. Each CDR3 is given with its conserved first and last residue. D genes are given only for firm matches. The size field is filled for only some rows; it gives once, few, many or a size class.

.,.,TRBV11-2,14,TRBJ1-1,CASSSGRMNTEAFF,TGTGCCAGCAGCTCGGGACGGATGAACACTGAAGCTTTCTTT
.,TRBD2,TRBV7-2,14,TRBJ2-5,CASSFQAGKETQYF,TGTGCCAGCAGCTTTCAAGCGGGGAAAGAGACCCAGTACTTC
.,.,TRBV10-3,15,TRBJ2-1,CAISEPTRRAYEQFF,TGTGCCATCAGTGAACCAACCCGGCGGGCTTATGAGCAGTTCTTC
.,.,TRBV10-2,16,TRBJ2-6,CASSESKGPGANVLTF,TGCGCCAGCAGTGAGTCGAAAGGTCCCGGGGCCAACGTCCTGACTTTC
.,.,TRBV9,14,TRBJ1-5,CASSVGGGNQPQHF,TGTGCCAGCAGCGTAGGAGGGGGCAATCAGCCCCAGCATTTT
.,TRBD2,TRBV6-6,15,TRBJ2-1,CASSSLGSGGNEQFF,TGTGCCAGCAGTTCCTTGGGTAGCGGGGGTAATGAGCAGTTCTTC
.,.,TRBV6-1,14,TRBJ1-5,CASSEAGLNQPQHF,TGTGCCAGCAGTGAAGCGGGACTCAATCAGCCCCAGCATTTT
.,.,TRBV11-2,17,TRBJ1-3,CASSLSLPTGSGNTIYF,TGTGCCAGCAGCCTATCCCTCCCGACAGGCTCTGGAAACACCATATATTTT
.,.,TRBV28,14,TRBJ1-2,CASSLLPRDYGYTF,TGTGCCAGCAGTTTACTCCCTCGGGACTATGGCTACACCTTC
.,.,TRBV11-1,12,TRBJ2-5,CASRLVGETQYF,TGTGCCAGCAGACTAGTTGGTGAGACCCAGTACTTC
.,TRBD1,TRBV6-4,13,TRBJ1-1,CASRGTGDTEAFF,TGTGCCAGCAGGGGGACAGGGGACACTGAAGCTTTCTTT
once,.,TRBV7-2,15,TRBJ1-1,CASSSGYGLGTEAFF,TGTGCCAGCAGCTCGGGCTATGGGCTAGGCACTGAAGCTTTCTTT
.,.,TRBV11-3,16,TRBJ2-2,CASSLGTGANTGELFF,TGTGCCAGCAGCTTAGGGACGGGGGCGAACACCGGGGAGCTGTTTTTT
.,.,TRBV6-6,15,TRBJ1-2,CASSSGPKANYGYTF,TGTGCCAGCAGTTCAGGACCCAAGGCTAACTATGGCTACACCTTC
.,.,TRBV5-1,11,TRBJ2-5,CASSSQETQYF,TGCGCCAGCAGCTCTCAAGAGACCCAGTACTTC
.,TRBD1,TRBV6-1,15,TRBJ1-1,CASREYRGGNTEAFF,TGTGCCAGCAGAGAGTACAGGGGGGGGAACACTGAAGCTTTCTTT